The present TCR beta chain was sequenced within a study of a mutant IDH1 vaccine in newly diagnosed glioma. Indicated time point: week 11, during vaccination. Every single dose of the vaccine, 300 ug of mutant IDH1 20-mer peptide, came with topical imiquimod. TCRdb keeps only in-frame clones here, not all; method: immunoSEQ multiplex PCR. The sample has some 120,000 clones, 80% seen once. On this clone itself: Its antigen is unidentified. The same CDR3 also results from other DNA sequences found in this sample.

The sequences come from PBMCs, collected from a glioma patient whose treatment included an IDH1 peptide vaccine. The source of this sequence is a man aged 40-50 years with glioma.

The CDR3 sequence: CAISESRASGDNNEQFF. The CDR3 DNA follows: TGTGCCATCAGTGAGTCGAGGGCTAGCGGGGATAACAATGAGCAGTTCTTC. This sequence joins TRBV10-3 and TRBJ2-1; TRBD2 agrees at 9 bases. The CDR3 totals 17 residues. The V gene's germline CDR1 is ENHRY and CDR2 SYGVKD. The V segment lost 0 bases and the J segment 5 bases; nucleotides outside the gene matches: 8.